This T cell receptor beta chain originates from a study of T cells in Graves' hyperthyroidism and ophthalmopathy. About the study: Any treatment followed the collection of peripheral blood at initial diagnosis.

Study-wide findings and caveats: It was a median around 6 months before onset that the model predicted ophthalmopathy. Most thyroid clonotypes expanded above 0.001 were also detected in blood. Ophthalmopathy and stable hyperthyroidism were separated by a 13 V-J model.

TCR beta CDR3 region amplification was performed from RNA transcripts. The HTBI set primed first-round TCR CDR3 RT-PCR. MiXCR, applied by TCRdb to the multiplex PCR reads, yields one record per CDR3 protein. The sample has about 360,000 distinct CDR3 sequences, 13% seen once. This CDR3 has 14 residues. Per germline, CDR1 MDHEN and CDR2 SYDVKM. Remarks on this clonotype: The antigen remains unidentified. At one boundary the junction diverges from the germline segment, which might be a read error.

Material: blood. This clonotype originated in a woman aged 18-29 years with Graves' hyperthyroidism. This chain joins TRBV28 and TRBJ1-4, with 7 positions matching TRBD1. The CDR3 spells CATGQGVTNEELFF. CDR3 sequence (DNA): TGTGCCACAGGGCAGGGGGTCACTAATGAAGAACTGTTTTTT.